These 29 T cell receptor beta chains came from one sample sequenced in a study of cytomegalovirus exposure and HLA in healthy donors. With 60 Vbeta and 13 Jbeta primers, the PCR was carried out. Assay: immunoSEQ multiplex PCR; the TCRdb copy retains only in-frame clones and omits some. The data hold approximately 76,000 clones, with around 72% observed a single time. The material sequenced was PBMCs. The receptors were gathered from a middle-aged woman in good health and CMV-seropositive.

CDR3 nucleotides: TGTGCCAGCAGTGAAGCGGGGGGGCGTGGCTACACCTTC. Its protein product is CASSEAGGRGYTF. The rearrangement links TRBV6-1 to TRBJ1-2, with D tentatively TRBD1 (6 bases). The germline V gene has CDR1 MNHNS and CDR2 SASEGT. V was clipped by 0 bases and J by 7 bases, with 9 bases between them. The length of the CDR3 is 13 residues.

The CDR3 loop is CASSSGTGRSNQPQHF. The CDR3 DNA reads as TGTGCCAGTAGTTCCGGGACAGGGAGAAGCAATCAGCCCCAGCATTTT. This chain joins TRBV19 and TRBJ1-5, with 9 bases matching TRBD1. The CDR3 length is 16 residues. Trimming removed 5 bases from V and 1 base from J; junction bases left unmatched: 6. Germline V gene sequence: CDR1 LNHDA, CDR2 SQIVND (reference sequence).

The chain carries TRBV7-2 and TRBJ2-1; TRBD2 agrees at 8 bases. This CDR3 comprises 15 residues. From germline, CDR1 is SGHTA and CDR2 FQGNSA. V lost 5 bases to trimming and J lost 0 bases; unmatched junction nucleotides: 3. DNA for the CDR3: TGTGCCAGCAGCCACAGCGGGAGCTCCTACAATGAGCAGTTCTTC. As protein: CASSHSGSSYNEQFF.

This clone was seen more than once but under ten times. The V gene is TRBV5-4, the J gene TRBJ2-7; a weak D match, TRBD1 (6 bases). The CDR3 spans 15 residues. Looked up from germline, CDR1 is SGHNT and CDR2 is YYREEE (reference sequence). V was cut by 2 bases and J by 3 bases, with 15 bases left in between. The CDR3 bases are TGTGCCAGCAGCTTCAGGGCACAGGGTAACTACGAGCAGTACTTC. Its translation is CASSFRAQGNYEQYF.

The CDR3 here is CATTSGRVYEQYF. CDR3 DNA sequence: TGTGCCACCACTAGCGGGAGGGTTTACGAGCAGTACTTC. The gene calls are TRBV28 and TRBJ2-7; TRBD2 matches at 13 bases. Germline CDR1 is MDHEN and CDR2 is SYDVKM. V gave up 10 bases and J gave up 4 bases; unmatched junction bases: 4. This CDR3 region has 13 residues.

This clone showed up just a few times. The rearrangement uses TRBV27 and TRBJ2-2, with TRBD1 matching 9 bases. This CDR3 comprises 16 residues. After removal of 6 bases from V and 1 base from J, the junction contained 6 bases not matched to a gene. Germline V gene data show CDR1 as MNHEY and CDR2 as SMNVEV (reference sequence). The CDR3 region is CASRHRGQGNTGELFF. The CDR3 DNA sequence: TGTGCCAGCAGACATAGGGGACAGGGGAACACCGGGGAGCTGTTTTTT.

This clone was picked up a small number of times. This rearrangement joins TRBV18 to TRBJ1-1, with D hard to call. CDR1 and CDR2 from the germline V gene are KGHSH and LQKENI. This CDR3 contains 13 residues. Trimming removed 5 bases from V and 1 base from J, with 8 bases in between. DNA for the CDR3: TGTGCCAGCTCATTCCAGGAGAACACTGAAGCTTTCTTT. It yields the protein CASSFQENTEAFF. Together with reference TRBV18 and TRBJ1-1, the CDR3 gives the full variable domain: NAGVMQNPRHLVRRRGQEARLRCSPMKGHSHVYWYRQLPEEGLKFMVYLQKENIIDESGMPKERFSAEFPKEGPSILRIQQVVRGDSAAYFCASSFQENTEAFFGQGTRLTVV.

The V and J genes are TRBV4-2 and TRBJ1-5, with 8 bases matching TRBD1. The CDR3 covers 15 residues. The V and J ends lost 4 bases and 1 base, in that order; junction bases with no gene match: 3. In germline, CDR1 is LGHNA, CDR2 YNFKEQ. DNA for the CDR3: TGTGCCAGCAGCCCCAACAGGGGGAGCAATCAGCCCCAGCATTTT. This translates into CASSPNRGSNQPQHF.

CDR3 loop: CAAPPGAGAGETQYF. The CDR3 DNA follows: TGTGCCGCTCCCCCCGGCGCAGGGGCTGGGGAGACCCAGTACTTC. The rearrangement uses TRBV7-9 and TRBJ2-5; a possible D gene is TRBD1 (6 bases). This CDR3 spans 15 amino acids. Germline V gene data show CDR1 as SEHNR and CDR2 as FQNEAQ (reference sequence). V gave up 11 bases and J gave up 5 bases, with 24 bases separating them.

The chain joins TRBV11-2 to TRBJ2-7; 8 bases line up with TRBD1. Per germline, CDR1 SGHAT and CDR2 FQNNGV. The CDR3 runs 15 residues. With V trimmed by 1 base and J by 2 bases, 4 bases remained unmatched. The CDR3, as DNA: TGTGCCAGCAGCTTAGCCAGGGGGCCGACCTACGAGCAGTACTTC. This translates into CASSLARGPTYEQYF.

This chain joins TRBV5-1 and TRBJ2-5; 10 bases fit TRBD1. CDR1 and CDR2 (germline): SGHRS, YFSETQ. V was pared by 4 bases and J by 5 bases, with 5 bases of the junction left unmatched. The length of the CDR3 is 14 residues. In DNA form, the CDR3 reads TGCGCCAGCAGCGCGGGACAGGGGCAGGAGACCCAGTACTTC. It is translated as CASSAGQGQETQYF.

The rearrangement joins TRBV5-1 to TRBJ2-1; possible D gene TRBD1, 5 bases. Germline V gene data show CDR1 as SGHRS and CDR2 as YFSETQ. The CDR3 has 13 amino acids. Trimming took off 0 bases at V and 5 bases at J, with 6 bases between the two ends. The CDR3 reads CASSLDRNNEQFF. As DNA, the CDR3 is TGCGCCAGCAGCTTGGACAGGAACAATGAGCAGTTCTTC.

This clone was seen once. The V call is TRBV21-1, the J call TRBJ1-5. TRBV21-1 counts as a pseudogene. The CDR3 sequence is 19 residues long. CDR3 sequence reads: CASSKRRGDEVRGNQPQHF. DNA for the CDR3: TGTGCCAGCAGCAAAAGGCGGGGAGATGAGGTGAGGGGCAATCAGCCCCAGCATTTT.

V and J are TRBV7-3 and TRBJ2-1, with TRBD2 matching 10 bases. The CDR3 consists of 16 residues. Germline V CDR1 and CDR2: SGHTA, FQGTGA. The V segment lost 1 base and the J segment 4 bases; nucleotides outside the gene matches: 4. CDR3 sequence: CASSLIGSGGYNEQFF. The CDR3 DNA reads TGTGCCAGCAGCTTAATAGGTAGCGGGGGGTACAATGAGCAGTTCTTC.

This chain joins TRBV7-8 and TRBJ1-6; 8 nucleotides line up with TRBD1. Germline-derived CDR1 and CDR2 are SGHVS and FQNEAQ. The CDR3 is 13 amino acids. Trimming took 6 bases from V and 8 from J; bases not matched to a gene: 3. The CDR3 spells CASRKDRDSPLHF. CDR3 sequence (DNA): TGTGCCAGCAGGAAGGACAGGGATTCACCCCTCCACTTT.

The chain couples TRBV5-1 to TRBJ1-2; 8 bases are shared with TRBD1. The CDR3 has 14 residues. Germline lookup yields CDR1 SGHRS and CDR2 YFSETQ. Germline trimming cut 4 bases from V and 1 base from J; bases unmatched to any gene: 3. The CDR3 reads CASSTGQGNYGYTF. CDR3 nucleotides: TGCGCCAGCAGCACCGGACAGGGTAACTATGGCTACACCTTC.

This clone was detected once. This chain joins TRBV2 and TRBJ2-5; D call uncertain. Germline CDR1 reads SNHLY; CDR2 reads FYNNEI. The CDR3 is 15 residues long. Trimming took 0 bases from V and 1 from J, leaving 9 bases between them. CDR3 sequence reads: CASSEARSSQETQYF. The CDR3 bases are TGTGCCAGCAGTGAAGCGAGGAGTTCCCAAGAGACCCAGTACTTC.

This chain connects TRBV2 to TRBJ1-2; D is ambiguous. Germline V gene sequence: CDR1 SNHLY, CDR2 FYNNEI. CDR3 size: 13 residues. Trimming removed 3 bases from V and 4 bases from J, with 9 bases in between. The CDR3: CASSDMGSYGYTF. The CDR3 DNA is TGTGCCAGCAGTGATATGGGGAGCTATGGCTACACCTTC.

This clone was seen ten or more times. The rearrangement links TRBV5-6 to TRBJ2-1, with 9 bases matching TRBD2. V lost 4 bases and J lost 4; bases outside the gene matches: 6. The CDR3 extends over 15 amino acids. Per germline, CDR1 SGHDT and CDR2 YYEEEE. The CDR3, as DNA: TGTGCCAGCAGCCTTCTAGCGGGACGGTACAATGAGCAGTTCTTC. Its translation is CASSLLAGRYNEQFF.

The chain joins TRBV5-4 to TRBJ2-3; TRBD2 aligns across 9 bases. Germline CDR1 SGHNT, CDR2 YYREEE (reference sequence). V was pared by 1 base and J by 5 bases, with 11 bases of the junction left unmatched. The CDR3 has 17 amino acids. The CDR3 coding sequence is TGTGCCAGCAGCTTGAATCCTGCGGGGGGGCAAGAAGATACGCAGTATTTT. Translation gives CASSLNPAGGQEDTQYF.

The rearrangement links TRBV30 to TRBJ2-7, with a tentative D call TRBD2 (5 bases). V was cut by 0 bases and J by 3 bases, with 6 bases left in between. Germline V lookup: CDR1 GTSNPN, CDR2 SVGIG (reference sequence). This CDR3 spans 12 amino acids. CDR3 sequence: CAWSVRDYEQYF. CDR3 coding DNA: TGTGCCTGGAGTGTGAGGGACTACGAGCAGTACTTC.

The chain is built from TRBV2 and TRBJ2-7; 11 nucleotides match TRBD2. Germline V gene sequence: CDR1 SNHLY, CDR2 FYNNEI. With V trimmed by 1 base and J by 3 bases, 5 bases remained unmatched. The CDR3 is 16 amino acids. CDR3 bases: TGTGCCAGCAGTGAAGGGTTTGGGACTAGCGGCTACGAGCAGTACTTC. Its translation: CASSEGFGTSGYEQYF.

The sample holds a few counts of this clone. The V gene is TRBV7-2, the J gene TRBJ2-1; the D is unclear. The germline V and J ends were trimmed by 5 bases and 16 bases, with 21 bases remaining between them. The CDR3 sequence is 13 residues long. The germline V gene has CDR1 SGHTA and CDR2 FQGNSA. The CDR3, as DNA: TGTGCCAGCAGCCCGCTGTTGGTGGGCCCCCCATTCTTC. Translated, it gives CASSPLLVGPPFF.

This clone was detected only a few times. V gene TRBV5-1 combines with J gene TRBJ2-7, with a possible D match to TRBD2 (6 bases). The CDR3 contains 14 residues. Per the germline V gene, CDR1 is SGHRS and CDR2 is YFSETQ. Trimming removed 4 bases at V and 4 bases at J, with 15 bases between. DNA of the CDR3: TGCGCCAGCAGCGTCGGGTCGACTAGTTACGAGCAGTACTTC. Translation: CASSVGSTSYEQYF.

The J gene is TRBJ1-2, the V gene TRBV1; TRBD1 is the table's D call, not checked against the DNA. TRBV1 is a pseudogene. The CDR3 loop spans 12 amino acids. This CDR3 reads CTNPRQGNGYTF. In nucleotides, the CDR3 is TGCACCAATCCGAGACAGGGCAATGGCTACACCTTC.

In its sample, this clone was seen a few times. V is TRBV6-6 and J is TRBJ1-4; 9 bases align to TRBD1. Germline V gene data show CDR1 as MNHNY and CDR2 as SVGAGI (reference sequence). This CDR3 region has 15 residues. V was clipped by 2 bases and J by 8 bases; unmatched bases: 6. CDR3 sequence reads: CASSYNRGQREKLFF. In DNA form, the CDR3 reads TGTGCCAGCAGTTACAACAGGGGGCAGCGGGAAAAACTGTTTTTT.

The DNA for the CDR3 is TGTGCCAGCAGGATAGACAGGGCTTACGGAAACACCATATATTTT. The encoded protein is CASRIDRAYGNTIYF. The chain carries TRBV6-5 and TRBJ1-3; 7 bases align to TRBD1. CDR1 and CDR2 (germline): MNHEY, SVGAGI. V lost 6 bases and J lost 4; bases outside the gene matches: 9. This CDR3 contains 15 residues.

This chain uses TRBV4-3 with TRBJ2-5; TRBD2 agrees at 7 bases. This CDR3 region has 16 residues. Trimming cost V 1 base and J 5 bases; bases outside gene matches: 10. Germline CDR1 and CDR2: LGHNA and YSLEER. CDR3 loop: CASSQVGGGRGETQYF. DNA for the CDR3: TGCGCCAGCAGCCAAGTTGGGGGGGGAAGGGGTGAGACCCAGTACTTC.

The chain couples TRBV7-9 to TRBJ1-2, with TRBD1 matching over 7 bases. Looked up from germline, CDR1 is SEHNR and CDR2 is FQNEAQ (reference sequence). CDR3 size: 14 residues. V lost 0 bases to trimming and J lost 7 bases; unmatched junction nucleotides: 5. CDR3 amino acids: CASSLAGGASGYTF. As DNA, the CDR3 is TGTGCCAGCAGCTTAGCAGGGGGCGCTTCTGGCTACACCTTC.